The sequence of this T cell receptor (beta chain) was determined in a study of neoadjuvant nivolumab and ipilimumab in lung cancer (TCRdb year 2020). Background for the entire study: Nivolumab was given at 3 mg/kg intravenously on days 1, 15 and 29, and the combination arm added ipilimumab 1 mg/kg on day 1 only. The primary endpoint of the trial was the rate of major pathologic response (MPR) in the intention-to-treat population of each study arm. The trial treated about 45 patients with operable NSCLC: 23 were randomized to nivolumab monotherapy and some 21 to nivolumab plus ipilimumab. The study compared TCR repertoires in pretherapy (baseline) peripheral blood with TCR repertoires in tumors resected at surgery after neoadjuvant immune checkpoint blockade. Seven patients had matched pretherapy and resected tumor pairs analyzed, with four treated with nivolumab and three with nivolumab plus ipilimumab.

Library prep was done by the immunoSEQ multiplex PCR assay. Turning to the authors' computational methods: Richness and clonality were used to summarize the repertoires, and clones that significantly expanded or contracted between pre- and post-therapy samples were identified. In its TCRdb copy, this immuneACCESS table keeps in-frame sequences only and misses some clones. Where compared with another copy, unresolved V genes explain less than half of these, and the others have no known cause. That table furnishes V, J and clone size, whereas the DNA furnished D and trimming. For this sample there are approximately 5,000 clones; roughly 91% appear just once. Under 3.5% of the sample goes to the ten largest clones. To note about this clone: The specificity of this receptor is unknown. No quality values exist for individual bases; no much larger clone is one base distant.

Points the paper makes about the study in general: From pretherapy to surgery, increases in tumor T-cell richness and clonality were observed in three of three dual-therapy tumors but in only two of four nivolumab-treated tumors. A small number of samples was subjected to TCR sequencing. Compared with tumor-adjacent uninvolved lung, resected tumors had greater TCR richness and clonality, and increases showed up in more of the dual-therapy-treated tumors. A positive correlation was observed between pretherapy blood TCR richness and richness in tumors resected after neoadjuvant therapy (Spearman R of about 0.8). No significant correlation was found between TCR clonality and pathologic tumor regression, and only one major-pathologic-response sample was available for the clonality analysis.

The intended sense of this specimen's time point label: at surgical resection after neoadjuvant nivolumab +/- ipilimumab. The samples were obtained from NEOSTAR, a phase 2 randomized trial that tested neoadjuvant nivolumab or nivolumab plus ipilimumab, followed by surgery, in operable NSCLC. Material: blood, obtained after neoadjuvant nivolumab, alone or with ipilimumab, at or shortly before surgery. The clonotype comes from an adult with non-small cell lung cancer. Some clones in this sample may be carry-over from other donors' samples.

The CDR3 corresponds to CAWSGYRGLATNEKLFF. The nucleotide sequence reads as follows: TGTGCCTGGAGTGGGTACAGGGGGCTTGCAACTAATGAAAAACTGTTTTTT. This chain is built from TRBV30 and TRBJ1-4, with 9 junctional bases fitting TRBD1. V is trimmed back by 1 base and J by 0 bases, and the junction contains 6 bases that no gene match accounts for. Including cysteine and phenylalanine, the CDR3 has 17 amino acids. Only the CDR3 portion is preserved as DNA: 51 bases, with reading frame beginning at the first base. The germline V gene (reference sequence) yields GTSNPN for CDR1 and SVGIG for CDR2.